Following are 2 T cell receptor beta chains from one sample sequenced in a study of radiotherapy plus CTLA-4 blockade in lung cancer. Method: immunoSEQ multiplex PCR; TCRdb's copy keeps in-frame clones and lacks some. The sample has under 45,000 clones, roughly three quarters seen once; the top ten hold 23%. Sequenced material: peripheral blood, taken from a patient treated with radiotherapy plus ipilimumab. The receptor source for this set is a human donor with non-small cell lung cancer that progressed on radiotherapy plus ipilimumab.

The genes are TRBV6-1 and TRBJ2-7; D is possibly TRBD1 (6 bases). Per the germline V gene, CDR1 is MNHNS and CDR2 is SASEGT. V was shortened by 7 bases and J by 4 bases, with 14 bases between the two germline ends. The CDR3 length is 13 residues. CDR3 in DNA: TGTGCCAGCACGAGTGGGCAGGGGTACGAGCAGTACTTC. As protein: CASTSGQGYEQYF.

The chain employs TRBV2 and TRBJ1-1, with D perhaps matching TRBD1 (6 bases). CDR1 and CDR2 from the germline V gene are SNHLY and FYNNEI. V was cut by 1 base and J by 4 bases, with 10 bases left in between. The CDR3 spans 14 residues. In nucleotides, the CDR3 is TGTGCCAGCAGTGAAGGAGGGGGTCTCACTGAAGCTTTCTTT. Protein product: CASSEGGGLTEAFF.